The next 2 T cell receptor beta chains were all read from a single sample in a study of cytomegalovirus exposure and HLA in healthy donors. Produced via immunoSEQ multiplex PCR; TCRdb's table is partial and in-frame only. The sample has roughly 240,000 clones, more than 75% seen once. The specimen was PBMCs. Receptors were obtained from a man between 18 and 35 years old in good health and CMV-seronegative.

The chain has TRBV10-3 and TRBJ2-3, with TRBD2 matching 12 bases. The CDR3 totals 16 residues. V gave up 8 bases and J gave up 1 base; unmatched junction bases: 7. The germline CDR1 and CDR2 sequences are ENHRY and SYGVKD. DNA of the CDR3: TGTGCCATCCGAGACTGGACTAGCGGGGGCACAGATACGCAGTATTTT. Amino acids: CAIRDWTSGGTDTQYF.

The rearrangement joins TRBV2 to TRBJ2-5, with 11 positions matching TRBD2. CDR3 length: 15 residues. Trimming took 6 bases from V and 4 from J; bases not matched to a gene: 7. In germline, CDR1 is SNHLY, CDR2 FYNNEI. In nucleotides, the CDR3 is TGTGCCAGCAGAGAACTAGCGGGAGAGGGAGAGACCCAGTACTTC. Translated: CASRELAGEGETQYF.